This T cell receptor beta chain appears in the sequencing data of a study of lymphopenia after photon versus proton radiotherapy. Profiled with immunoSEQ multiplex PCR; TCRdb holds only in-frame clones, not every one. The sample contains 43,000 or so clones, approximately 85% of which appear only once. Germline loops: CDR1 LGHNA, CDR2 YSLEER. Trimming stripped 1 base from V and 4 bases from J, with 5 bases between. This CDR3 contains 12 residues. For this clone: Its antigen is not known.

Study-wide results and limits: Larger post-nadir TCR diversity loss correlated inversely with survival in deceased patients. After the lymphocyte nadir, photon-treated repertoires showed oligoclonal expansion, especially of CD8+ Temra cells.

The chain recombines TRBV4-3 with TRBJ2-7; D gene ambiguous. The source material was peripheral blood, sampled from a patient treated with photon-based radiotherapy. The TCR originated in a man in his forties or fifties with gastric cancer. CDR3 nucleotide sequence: TGCGCCAGCAGCCAAGGCCCTTACGAGCAGTACTTC. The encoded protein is CASSQGPYEQYF.